A single sample is the source of the 30 T cell receptor beta chains below, sequenced in a study of chemoradiotherapy in HPV16-positive cancers. Only in-frame clones appear in the TCRdb table, and some are missing; sequencing was by immunoSEQ multiplex PCR. The profile shows tens of thousands of clones, 65% to 80% of them singletons. The material was blood, obtained from a patient who underwent chemoradiotherapy. Source of these receptors: a human donor with HPV-associated anogenital cancer.

This chain uses TRBV7-8 with TRBJ1-2; 9 positions match TRBD1. With 1 base clipped from V and 4 bases from J, the junction kept 4 bases outside the gene matches. Germline loops: CDR1 SGHVS, CDR2 FQNEAQ. This CDR3 is built from 15 residues. In DNA form, the CDR3 reads TGTGCCAGCAGCTTAGGGACAGGGGATGCCTATGGCTACACCTTC. It is translated as CASSLGTGDAYGYTF.

This clone was found a few times. J is TRBJ2-5 and V is TRBV7-8, with 7 nucleotides matching TRBD2. Germline CDR1 and CDR2: SGHVS and FQNEAQ. This CDR3 has 14 amino acids. Trimming took 5 bases from V and 1 from J; bases not matched to a gene: 4. CDR3 bases: TGTGCCAGCAGCCCTCGGACTAGCCAAGAGACCCAGTACTTC. Residues: CASSPRTSQETQYF. The full variable domain, rest sourced from reference TRBV7-8 and TRBJ2-5, is GAGVSQSPRYKVAKRGQDVALRCDPISGHVSLFWYQQALGQGPEFLTYFQNEAQLDKSGLPSDRFFAERPEGSVSTLKIQRTQQEDSAVYLCASSPRTSQETQYFGPGTRLLVL.

The chain employs TRBV6-5 and TRBJ1-2; D uncertain. The germline V and J ends were trimmed by 7 bases and 4 bases, with 16 bases remaining between them. The CDR3 covers 14 residues. Germline V gene data show CDR1 as MNHEY and CDR2 as SVGAGI. CDR3 sequence: CASTQTPSSYGYTF. CDR3 coding DNA: TGTGCCAGCACCCAAACGCCATCCTCCTATGGCTACACCTTC.

The rearrangement links TRBV5-4 to TRBJ1-4; possibly TRBD1 for D (5 bases). CDR3 length: 15 residues. V lost 4 bases and J lost 2, with 12 bases in between. The V gene's germline CDR1 is SGHNT and CDR2 YYREEE (reference sequence). CDR3 in amino acids: CASSPGEATNEKLFF. CDR3 nucleotides: TGTGCCAGCAGCCCGGGGGAGGCGACTAATGAAAAACTGTTTTTT.

This clone came up once. The CDR3 loop is CASSQEVATDTQYF. The CDR3 DNA reads as TGTGCCAGCTCCCAGGAGGTGGCCACAGATACGCAGTATTTT. This chain connects TRBV5-4 to TRBJ2-3, with a weak D call TRBD2 (5 bases). The CDR3 covers 14 residues. V was shortened by 7 bases and J by 2 bases, with 14 bases between the two germline ends. The germline V gene has CDR1 SGHNT and CDR2 YYREEE (reference sequence).

This clone appeared a single time. The CDR3 DNA sequence: TGTGCCAGCAGTGTCGCTGGTACACAGAACATTCAGTACTTC. Protein: CASSVAGTQNIQYF. The chain combines TRBV6-6 with TRBJ2-4; no firm D call. V was clipped by 5 bases and J by 7 bases, with 15 bases between them. The CDR3 is 14 amino acids. Germline lookup yields CDR1 MNHNY and CDR2 SVGAGI (reference sequence).

J is TRBJ1-2 and V is TRBV12-5; possibly TRBD1 for D (5 bases). The ends were cut back, 0 bases at V and 3 bases at J, with 11 bases in the middle. The CDR3 loop spans 15 amino acids. Germline V gene lookup returns CDR1 LGHNT and CDR2 FRNRAP. For the CDR3, the DNA is TGTGCTAGTGGTTTGGTACTGGGGGATCACTATGGCTACACCTTC. This gives the protein CASGLVLGDHYGYTF.

The chain employs TRBV6-6 and TRBJ2-5, with D unclear. CDR1 MNHNY and CDR2 SVGAGI come from the germline V gene (reference sequence). This CDR3 has 14 amino acids. V was pared by 8 bases and J by 0 bases, with 13 bases between. The CDR3 DNA sequence: TGTGCCAGCGCCGTTTTATCGAACCAAGAGACCCAGTACTTC. Its protein is CASAVLSNQETQYF.

CDR3 nucleotide sequence: TGTGCCAGCAGCTCGGGGACTGCCCGGGATACGCAGTATTTT. Residues: CASSSGTARDTQYF. The rearrangement joins TRBV5-4 to TRBJ2-3, with D perhaps TRBD2 (6 bases). Germline CDR1 and CDR2: SGHNT and YYREEE (reference sequence). The CDR3 covers 14 residues. V was clipped by 3 bases and J by 6 bases, with 14 bases between them.

This clone was counted a few times. The V call is TRBV29-1, the J call TRBJ2-6; D uncertain. This CDR3 comprises 13 residues. V dropped 6 bases and J dropped 0 bases, with 6 bases sitting between them. Per the germline V gene, CDR1 is SQVTM and CDR2 is ANQGSEA. The CDR3 is CSVAYSGANVLTF. The DNA of the CDR3 is TGCAGCGTCGCTTACTCTGGGGCCAACGTCCTGACTTTC.

The V and J genes are TRBV6-5 and TRBJ2-3; 9 bases agree with TRBD1. Germline loops: CDR1 MNHEY, CDR2 SVGAGI. The CDR3 contains 16 residues. The J segment lost 5 bases and the V segment lost 6 bases, leaving 12 bases of the junction unmatched. The CDR3 loop reads CASSYNAGTGLDTQYF. CDR3 DNA: TGTGCCAGCAGCTACAACGCCGGGACAGGGTTAGATACGCAGTATTTT.

The chain combines TRBV10-3 with TRBJ2-1, with TRBD2 identical over 8 bases. CDR3 size: 16 residues. Germline-derived CDR1 and CDR2 are ENHRY and SYGVKD. With 0 bases clipped from V and 7 bases from J, the junction kept 8 bases outside the gene matches. CDR3 in DNA: TGTGCCATCAGTGAGTCGATGGCGGGGGGCCCGAATGAGCAGTTCTTC. Translating gives CAISESMAGGPNEQFF.

The chain joins TRBV7-8 to TRBJ1-2; D is perhaps TRBD1 (6 bases). Germline CDR1 and CDR2: SGHVS and FQNEAQ. The CDR3 runs 13 residues. The V and J ends lost 6 bases and 4 bases respectively, with 12 bases between them. The chain's CDR3 is CASREGVGYGYTF. In DNA, the CDR3 is TGTGCCAGCAGAGAGGGGGTTGGCTATGGCTACACCTTC.

This chain uses TRBV5-6 with TRBJ2-5; possible D gene TRBD2, 6 bases. V lost 4 bases and J 0 bases, leaving 16 bases between the germline ends. The CDR3 spans 16 residues. The germline CDR1 and CDR2 sequences are SGHDT and YYEEEE. CDR3: CASSHWRGRYQETQYF. In DNA form, the CDR3 reads TGTGCCAGCAGCCACTGGCGGGGCCGGTACCAAGAGACCCAGTACTTC.

The chain carries TRBV7-8 and TRBJ1-3, with a tentative D call TRBD1 (5 bases). The V end lost 5 bases, the J end lost 1 base, and 12 bases lay between the germline ends. Germline V CDR1 and CDR2: SGHVS, FQNEAQ. The CDR3 sequence is 15 residues long. CDR3 region: CASSATGRSGNTIYF. CDR3 in DNA: TGTGCCAGCAGCGCGACGGGACGTTCTGGAAACACCATATATTTT. The entire variable domain, with the rest obtained from reference TRBV7-8 and TRBJ1-3, is as follows: GAGVSQSPRYKVAKRGQDVALRCDPISGHVSLFWYQQALGQGPEFLTYFQNEAQLDKSGLPSDRFFAERPEGSVSTLKIQRTQQEDSAVYLCASSATGRSGNTIYFGEGSWLTVV.

The chain couples TRBV9 to TRBJ1-4, with 7 bases aligning to TRBD1. The germline V gene encodes CDR1 SGDLS and CDR2 YYNGEE. The CDR3 extends over 15 amino acids. The V and J ends lost 7 bases and 5 bases, in that order; junction bases with no gene match: 11. The CDR3 is CASGPRQGSNEKLFF. The CDR3 DNA sequence: TGTGCCAGCGGACCTAGACAGGGTTCGAATGAAAAACTGTTTTTT.

J is TRBJ2-7 and V is TRBV9; no reliable D call. CDR1 and CDR2 from the germline V gene are SGDLS and YYNGEE. This CDR3 comprises 14 residues. The V end was cut by 0 bases, the J end by 0 bases, with 7 bases between. CDR3 in DNA: TGTGCCAGCAGCGTAGCTGTCAGCTCCTACGAGCAGTACTTC. It yields the protein CASSVAVSSYEQYF.

The chain recombines TRBV15 with TRBJ1-1, with 9 bases matching TRBD1. The CDR3 has 15 amino acids. Germline CDR1 and CDR2: LNHNV and YYDKDF (reference sequence). J was trimmed by 1 base and V by 4 bases; bases with no gene match: 4. The CDR3 region has the DNA TGTGCCACCAGCAAACCGGGACAGGGGAACACTGAAGCTTTCTTT. Translated: CATSKPGQGNTEAFF.

The chain joins TRBV5-6 to TRBJ1-2, with 10 bases fitting TRBD1. Germline V gene sequence: CDR1 SGHDT, CDR2 YYEEEE. V was clipped by 2 bases and J by 4 bases; unmatched bases: 5. The CDR3 is 15 residues long. Written as DNA, the CDR3 is TGTGCCAGCAGCTTAAGGACAGGGGGTGGCTATGGCTACACCTTC. It codes for CASSLRTGGGYGYTF.

The genes are TRBV19 and TRBJ2-7; 13 bases match TRBD2. After removal of 6 bases from V and 8 bases from J, the junction contained 4 bases not matched to a gene. The CDR3 length is 13 residues. Germline CDR1 LNHDA, CDR2 SQIVND (reference sequence). The CDR3: CASRGLAGNQQYF. The CDR3 bases are TGTGCCAGTAGGGGACTAGCGGGGAACCAGCAGTACTTC. The full variable domain, with the rest looked up from reference TRBV19 and TRBJ2-7, is DGGITQSPKYLFRKEGQNVTLSCEQNLNHDAMYWYRQDPGQGLRLIYYSQIVNDFQKGDIAEGYSVSREKKESFPLTVTSAQKNPTAFYLCASRGLAGNQQYFGPGTRLTVT.

The chain carries TRBV18 and TRBJ1-4; 7 bases fit TRBD1. The length of the CDR3 is 15 residues. Germline lookup yields CDR1 KGHSH and CDR2 LQKENI. J gave up 5 bases and V 3 bases, and 6 bases lay outside the gene matches. The CDR3 bases are TGTGCCAGCTCACCGATGGACAGGACCAATGAAAAACTGTTTTTT. Its protein product is CASSPMDRTNEKLFF.

The CDR3 loop is CASSGGLAGLETQYF. CDR3 nucleotide sequence: TGTGCCAGCAGTGGGGGACTAGCGGGGTTAGAGACCCAGTACTTC. This chain joins TRBV6-1 and TRBJ2-5; TRBD2 matches 13 bases. With 4 bases clipped from V and 4 bases from J, the junction kept 3 bases outside the gene matches. Germline assignment: CDR1 MNHNS and CDR2 SASEGT. CDR3 length: 15 amino acids.

The chain employs TRBV7-9 and TRBJ1-5; tentative D call: TRBD1 (6 bases). There are 13 residues in the CDR3. V was pared by 5 bases and J by 5 bases, with 10 bases between. From germline, CDR1 is SEHNR and CDR2 FQNEAQ (reference sequence). The CDR3 sequence is CASSIQGDQPQHF. CDR3 sequence (DNA): TGTGCCAGCAGCATACAGGGCGATCAGCCCCAGCATTTT.

In this sample, this clone turned up a few times. The chain couples TRBV11-3 to TRBJ2-5; possibly TRBD2 for D (5 bases). CDR3 size: 13 residues. V shed 5 bases and J shed 4 bases, with 11 bases lying between them. The germline V gene has CDR1 SGHNT and CDR2 YENEEA. CDR3 in DNA: TGTGCCAGCAGCCTCGGACTCAGAGAGACCCAGTACTTC. Translating it yields CASSLGLRETQYF. The full variable domain, with the rest looked up from reference TRBV11-3 and TRBJ2-5, is EAGVVQSPRYKIIEKKQPVAFWCNPISGHNTLYWYLQNLGQGPELLIRYENEEAVDDSQLPKDRFSAERLKGVDSTLKIQPAELGDSAVYLCASSLGLRETQYFGPGTRLLVL.

This clone occurred a few times. This chain joins TRBV19 and TRBJ1-1; possibly TRBD1 for D (5 bases). The CDR3 is 13 amino acids. CDR1 and CDR2 (germline): LNHDA, SQIVND (reference sequence). The V gene lost 7 bases and the J gene lost 1 base, with 10 bases spanning the gap. The CDR3 bases are TGTGCCAGTACCGCTACAGGGAACACTGAAGCTTTCTTT. Amino acids: CASTATGNTEAFF. Looking up the rest from reference TRBV19 and TRBJ1-1 gives the full variable domain: DGGITQSPKYLFRKEGQNVTLSCEQNLNHDAMYWYRQDPGQGLRLIYYSQIVNDFQKGDIAEGYSVSREKKESFPLTVTSAQKNPTAFYLCASTATGNTEAFFGQGTRLTVV.

CDR3 bases: TGTGCCAGCAGCCCAGACAGGGGGCACTATGGCTACACCTTC. It specifies CASSPDRGHYGYTF. The J gene is TRBJ1-2, the V gene TRBV7-2; TRBD1 matches 10 bases. The ends lost 5 bases at V and 3 bases at J; junction bases unmatched: 3. Germline CDR1 and CDR2: SGHTA and FQGNSA. The length of the CDR3 is 14 residues.

The rearrangement uses TRBV7-8 and TRBJ2-7; 8 nucleotides line up with TRBD1. Germline V gene sequence: CDR1 SGHVS, CDR2 FQNEAQ. Trimming removed 2 bases from V and 6 bases from J; junction bases left unmatched: 6. The CDR3 is 14 residues long. The DNA of the CDR3 is TGTGCCAGCAGCTTAAGCAGGGGGCTTGGCGAGCAGTACTTC. It is translated as CASSLSRGLGEQYF.

This rearrangement joins TRBV5-4 to TRBJ2-7; no reliable D call. With 0 bases removed from V and 5 bases from J, the gap between germline ends came to 12 bases. The CDR3 consists of 14 residues. The germline gives CDR1 SGHNT, CDR2 YYREEE (reference sequence). The CDR3 is CASSLGNKLNEQYF. As DNA, the CDR3 is TGTGCCAGCAGCTTGGGCAATAAATTAAACGAGCAGTACTTC.

This clone has only a few counts. This chain uses TRBV30 with TRBJ1-3; D remains ambiguous. V was shortened by 8 bases and J by 2 bases, with 13 bases between the two germline ends. The germline gives CDR1 GTSNPN, CDR2 SVGIG (reference sequence). This CDR3 is built from 13 residues. The CDR3 DNA reads TGTGCCCGGACGACTGGAGCTGGAAACACCATATATTTT. Translation: CARTTGAGNTIYF.

The chain employs TRBV7-9 and TRBJ1-1; no clear D gene. Between the trimmed V and J ends, which lost 0 bases and 5 bases, there was a span of 19 bases. In germline, CDR1 is SEHNR, CDR2 FQNEAQ (reference sequence). This CDR3 is built from 17 residues. The CDR3 sequence: CASSLALRKGSKTEAFF. In DNA form, the CDR3 reads TGTGCCAGCAGCTTAGCGCTTCGGAAAGGGTCGAAAACTGAAGCTTTCTTT.